The TCR beta chain described here comes from a study of cytomegalovirus exposure and HLA in healthy donors. To note about this clone: What it binds is unknown.

Study findings and constraints: When the data were analyzed later, several of the most significant clusters appeared to be linked to common viral pathogens.

The donors comprised healthy bone marrow donors. Primers for the PCR totalled 60 Vbeta and 13 Jbeta. Sequencing used immunoSEQ multiplex PCR; TCRdb keeps in-frame clones, though not all of them. The data hold roughly 180,000 clones, with about four fifths observed a single time. The sample was PBMCs. The TCR was taken from a man between 35 and 55 years old in good health and CMV-seronegative.

This chain's CDR3 is CATSRGEGGRETQYF. CDR3 coding DNA: TGTGCCACCAGCAGAGGAGAGGGAGGGCGGGAGACCCAGTACTTC. The chain is built from TRBV15 and TRBJ2-5; 7 bases are shared with TRBD2. V shed 1 base, J shed 5 bases, and the junction held 7 bases outside the gene matches. CDR3 length: 15 residues. Germline CDR1 and CDR2: LNHNV and YYDKDF (reference sequence). The full variable domain, with the rest looked up from reference TRBV15 and TRBJ2-5, is DAMVIQNPRYQVTQFGKPVTLSCSQTLNHNVMYWYQQKSSQAPKLLFHYYDKDFNNEADTPDNFQSRRPNTSFCFLDIRSPGLGDTAMYLCATSRGEGGRETQYFGPGTRLLVL.